These 6 T cell receptor beta chains came from one sample sequenced in a study of cytomegalovirus exposure and HLA in healthy donors. Data came from immunoSEQ multiplex PCR; TCRdb stores just in-frame clones and leaves some out. The table includes some 130,000 clones, approximately 87% detected once. The source material was PBMCs. The receptors shown here come from a man younger than 35 in good health and CMV-seronegative.

The CDR3: CASSSGGGGNNEQFF. The CDR3 bases are TGCGCCAGCAGCTCTGGAGGCGGGGGTAACAATGAGCAGTTCTTC. The genes are TRBV5-1 and TRBJ2-1; 7 bases agree with TRBD2. Losses at the gene ends were 3 bases for V and 5 bases for J; bases not matched to a gene: 8. There are 15 residues in the CDR3. Germline V gene sequence: CDR1 SGHRS, CDR2 YFSETQ.

V usage is TRBV5-1 and J usage is TRBJ2-2; no firm D call. V was trimmed by 2 bases and J by 3 bases, leaving 8 bases between them. CDR3 length: 14 amino acids. Per germline, CDR1 SGHRS and CDR2 YFSETQ. The CDR3 DNA reads as TGCGCCAGCAGCTTTAACAGTTACACCGGGGAGCTGTTTTTT. Protein: CASSFNSYTGELFF.

This rearrangement joins TRBV2 to TRBJ2-7; tentatively, D is TRBD1 (6 bases). Trimming pared 4 bases from V and 4 bases from J, leaving 14 bases between. The germline gives CDR1 SNHLY, CDR2 FYNNEI. The CDR3 extends over 14 amino acids. The DNA of the CDR3 is TGTGCCAGCAGTGGGAACAGGGCCGGGTACGAGCAGTACTTC. Translation gives CASSGNRAGYEQYF.

The chain couples TRBV9 to TRBJ2-1, with D tentatively TRBD1 (5 bases). The germline V gene encodes CDR1 SGDLS and CDR2 YYNGEE. The V gene lost 4 bases and the J gene lost 1 base, with 12 bases spanning the gap. The CDR3 covers 15 residues. CDR3 loop: CASSLDTLSYNEQFF. The CDR3 region has the DNA TGTGCCAGCAGCCTGGACACTTTGTCCTACAATGAGCAGTTCTTC.

This chain connects TRBV18 to TRBJ1-3; D might be TRBD1 (6 bases). The CDR3 runs 16 residues. With 3 bases removed from V and 0 bases from J, the gap between germline ends came to 12 bases. Germline loops: CDR1 KGHSH, CDR2 LQKENI. The CDR3 nucleotides read TGTGCCAGCTCACCGCCGGTGACAGGCTCTGGAAACACCATATATTTT. Protein: CASSPPVTGSGNTIYF.

This chain uses TRBV11-3 with TRBJ2-1, with D possibly matching TRBD1 (5 bases). CDR3 length equals 15 residues. Germline CDR1 is SGHNT and CDR2 is YENEEA. Trimming removed 0 bases at V and 4 bases at J, with 10 bases between. CDR3 protein: CASSLDTGHYNEQFF. As DNA, the CDR3 is TGTGCCAGCAGCTTAGATACAGGACATTACAATGAGCAGTTCTTC.